The clone carrying this TCR beta chain was detected ten times or more. The data were obtained in a study of T cells in Graves' hyperthyroidism and ophthalmopathy. Germline V CDR1 and CDR2: MNHEY, SMNVEV (reference sequence). V lost 2 bases and J lost 12; bases outside the gene matches: 7. The CDR3 covers 13 residues. Diagnoses used clinical symptoms, serum thyroxine and TRAb, thyroid ultrasound and orbital computed tomography. Amplification of TCR beta CDR3 regions was performed using RNA transcripts as template. Researchers ran a first-round RT-PCR on the TCR CDR3 using the HTBI primer set. TCRdb re-derived calls from the multiplex PCR reads in MiXCR, one entry per CDR3 protein. The sample lists fewer than 300,000 distinct CDR3 sequences, about 15% occurring once.

Sequenced input: blood. The sequence was obtained from a woman aged 50 to 60 with Graves' hyperthyroidism that later progressed to Graves' ophthalmopathy. This chain links TRBV27 with TRBJ2-1; 7 bases align to TRBD1. CDR3 protein: CASSLVEGAGQFF. DNA for the CDR3: TGTGCCAGCAGTTTAGTTGAGGGGGCTGGGCAGTTCTTC.